These T cell receptor beta chains were read from a single sample in a study of CD4 and CD8 cells across lung adenocarcinoma regions. TCRdb processed the PCR reads anew with MiXCR; each CDR3 protein has one entry. The data contain some 7,600 distinct CDR3 sequences, roughly 42% of them singletons. The sample taken for sequencing was CD8+ T cells from the center of a lung tumor. The origin of the receptors is a male donor with lung adenocarcinoma. The CD4 and CD8 labels of this study may be unreliable. Each CDR3 is given with its conserved first and last residue. A D gene is named only where the DNA matches it firmly. Only part of the rows carry a size: once, few, many, or a class if the clone is expanded.

TRBJ2-2	few	TRBV10-2	TRBD2	TGCGCCAGCGCAGCGGGAGCGCCCCCCGGGGAGCTGTTTTTT	CASAAGAPPGELFF
TRBJ2-7	many	TRBV10-3	TRBD2	TGTGCCATCAGTGGGACTAGCGGAGGCCTAGGGGGGGGCGAGCAGTACTTC	CAISGTSGGLGGGEQYF
TRBJ2-4	.	TRBV6-1	TRBD2	TGTGCCAGCAGTCCAAGCGGGAGCGTGGCCAAAAACATTCAGTACTTC	CASSPSGSVAKNIQYF
TRBJ2-7	.	TRBV7-2	TRBD1	TGTGCCAGCAGCCGGGACAGGAATTCCTACGAGCAGTACTTC	CASSRDRNSYEQYF
TRBJ2-1	many	TRBV24-1	.	TGTGCCACCAGTGATATTAACAGGGCCTACAATGAGCAGTTCTTC	CATSDINRAYNEQFF
TRBJ2-2	.	TRBV12-3/TRBV12-4	.	TGTGCCAGCAGTCCCCTCAGTGTCCGGGAGCTGTTTTTT	CASSPLSVRELFF
TRBJ2-7	.	TRBV12-3/TRBV12-4	.	TGTGCCAGCAGTTCCCTGGAGGGGAAAATGTACGAGCAGTACTTC	CASSSLEGKMYEQYF
TRBJ1-5	.	TRBV6-1	TRBD1	TGTGCCAGCAGTGTCGGACAGGGCAATCAGCCCCAGCATTTT	CASSVGQGNQPQHF
TRBJ2-2	.	TRBV6-5	.	TGTGCCAGCAGTTACGGTATCGGGGAGCTGTTTTTT	CASSYGIGELFF
TRBJ2-1	many	TRBV7-2	.	TGTGCCAGCAGCCCCAGACCAAGCTACAATGAGCAGTTCTTC	CASSPRPSYNEQFF
TRBJ2-7	once	TRBV6-1	.	TGTGCCAGCAGTGAAAGAGGCACAGACATGCAGTACTTC	CASSERGTDMQYF
TRBJ2-2	.	TRBV7-6	TRBD2	TGTGCCAGCAGCCTCCTACTAGCGGGGGGGCCCACCGGGGAGCTGTTTTTT	CASSLLLAGGPTGELFF
TRBJ2-5	many	TRBV7-2	.	TGTGCCAGCAGCTTAGGGGGACATATGGAGACCCAGTACTTC	CASSLGGHMETQYF
TRBJ2-1	.	TRBV24-1	TRBD2	TGTGCCACCAGTATAGCGGGGTCCGATGAGCAGTTCTTC	CATSIAGSDEQFF
TRBJ1-5	.	TRBV6-1	TRBD1	TGTGCCAGCAGCCAAGGGGGCACGGGCAATCAGCCCCAGCATTTT	CASSQGGTGNQPQHF
TRBJ2-7	many	TRBV4-1	TRBD2	TGCGCCAGCAGCCACCGACTAGCGGGGGGTTACGAGCAGTACTTC	CASSHRLAGGYEQYF
TRBJ2-7	.	TRBV27	TRBD2	TGTGCCAGCAGTTTATTCCCATCGGGACTAGCGGGGGGCTCCTACGAGCAGTACTTC	CASSLFPSGLAGGSYEQYF
TRBJ2-1	.	TRBV6-1	.	TGTGCCAGCAGTCCCCGGTGGGACTCAGAGCAGTTCTTC	CASSPRWDSEQFF
TRBJ2-2	.	TRBV6-1	TRBD2	TGTGCCAGCAGTCAAAGCGGGAGCCGCAACACCGGGGAGCTGTTTTTT	CASSQSGSRNTGELFF
TRBJ2-2	.	TRBV6-1	TRBD2	TGTGCCAGCAGAAGGAGCGGGAGTGTGGCCGGGGAGCTGTTTTTT	CASRRSGSVAGELFF
TRBJ2-7	.	TRBV27	TRBD2	TGTGCCAGCGGCAAGACGGCTAGCGGGTCCTACGAGCAGTACTTC	CASGKTASGSYEQYF
TRBJ2-7	.	TRBV11-3	TRBD1	TGTGCCAGCAGCTCTAGTTACAGGGGAATTTTCTACGAGCAGTACTTC	CASSSSYRGIFYEQYF
TRBJ2-2	once	TRBV9	.	TGTGCCAGCAGCGCTTTGGGGGAGCTGTTTTTT	CASSALGELFF
TRBJ2-2	many	TRBV27	.	TGTGCCAGCAGTCCGGACAGAGGCACCGGGGAGCTGTTTTTT	CASSPDRGTGELFF
TRBJ2-7	.	TRBV27	.	TGTGCCAGCAGTGTCACAGGCCTCGGGAACTACGAGCAGTACTTC	CASSVTGLGNYEQYF
TRBJ1-2	many	TRBV7-3	.	TGTGCCAGCAGCTTATCCCCGGGGTTGGGCTATGGCTACACCTTC	CASSLSPGLGYGYTF
TRBJ2-7	.	TRBV12-3/TRBV12-4	.	TGTGCCAGCAGTTCGCTGCACCCCGAGCAGTACTTC	CASSSLHPEQYF
TRBJ2-1	few	TRBV10-2	TRBD1	TGCGCCAGCAGTCCCGGGACAGGGGGCAAAAATGAGCAGTTCTTC	CASSPGTGGKNEQFF
TRBJ2-6	many	TRBV27	.	TGTGCCAGCAGTGTTGGGCAGTTTGCTTCTGGGGCCAACGTCCTGACTTTC	CASSVGQFASGANVLTF
TRBJ2-5	few	TRBV7-9	TRBD2	TGTGCCAGCAGCTTAGCGTTGGCGGGAGGGGAGACCCAGTACTTC	CASSLALAGGETQYF
TRBJ1-2	.	TRBV28	.	TGTGCCTCCCGAGTACAATCCGGGACTGGAGGCTACACCTTC	CASRVQSGTGGYTF
TRBJ2-5	.	TRBV11-2	TRBD2	TGTGCCAGCAGCTTAGATGGTCTAGCGGGTGGGAAGACCCAGTACTTC	CASSLDGLAGGKTQYF
TRBJ2-3	.	TRBV6-1	TRBD2	TGTGCCAGCCGAACTAGCGGGACAGATACGCAGTATTTT	CASRTSGTDTQYF
TRBJ2-1	.	TRBV27	.	TGTGCCAGCAGTAGGCCATCTTACAATGAGCAGTTCTTC	CASSRPSYNEQFF
TRBJ2-1	few	TRBV13	TRBD2	TGTGCCAGCAGCTTTACGGGACTAGTTACCCCTGAGCAGTTCTTC	CASSFTGLVTPEQFF
TRBJ2-5	few	TRBV30	.	TGTGCCTGGCCTCAACTTCTTTCTTTACTCCAGATTCCTCGGAGCCTTGAACATGCTAAAGTACACTGG	CAWPQLLSLLQIPRSLEHAKVHW
TRBJ2-7	.	TRBV27	TRBD1	TGTGCCAGCAGTTTCCCGTTCCATTCACAGGGGTGGGGATACGAGCAGTACTTC	CASSFPFHSQGWGYEQYF
TRBJ2-4	.	TRBV27	TRBD1	TGTGCCAGCGGGGGACAGGGGAGGAACATTCAGTACTTC	CASGGQGRNIQYF
TRBJ2-3	.	TRBV30	TRBD2	TGTGCCTGGACTGCGGGAGCCACAGATACGCAGTATTTT	CAWTAGATDTQYF
TRBJ1-1	many	TRBV7-2	.	TGTGCCAGCAGCTTGCCGGACAGCACTGAAGCTTTCTTT	CASSLPDSTEAFF
TRBJ1-1	.	TRBV9	.	TGTGCCAGCAGCCCATATAACAGGGCTACTGAAGCTTTCTTT	CASSPYNRATEAFF
TRBJ2-3	few	TRBV20-1	.	TGCAGTGGGGCGGGCGGCACAGATACGCAGTATTTT	CSGAGGTDTQYF
TRBJ2-3	few	TRBV6-1	.	TGTGCCACCCCAATATATCAGGGACAAGATACGCAGTATTTT	CATPIYQGQDTQYF
TRBJ2-2	once	TRBV4-1	TRBD1	TGCGCCAGCAGCCAATACGACAGGGCAAGGGCCGGGGAGCTGTTTTTT	CASSQYDRARAGELFF
TRBJ2-1	once	TRBV27	TRBD1	TGTGCCAGCAGTTCTCGGACAGGGGTATTGGAGCAGTTCTTC	CASSSRTGVLEQFF
TRBJ2-3	.	TRBV27	.	TGTGCCAGCACCTCTTGGGGGCTATGTGGCAAAGATATGCAGTATTTT	CASTSWGLCGKDMQYF
TRBJ2-1	many	TRBV4-1	TRBD1	TGCGCCAGCAGCCCTTGGGCTGGGCAGGGGGCCTACAATGAGCAGTTCTTC	CASSPWAGQGAYNEQFF
TRBJ2-3	.	TRBV6-1	.	TGTGCCAGCCGCAGACAGGAAACTTTTGTGGATACGCAGTATTTT	CASRRQETFVDTQYF
TRBJ1-2	few	TRBV6-1	.	TGTGCCAGCAGTGGGGGGTTTGGCTATGGCTACACCTTC	CASSGGFGYGYTF
TRBJ2-7	many	TRBV7-2	.	TGTGCCAGCAGCTTTGGGGATAATTACGAGCAGTACTTC	CASSFGDNYEQYF
TRBJ2-3	.	TRBV6-1	.	TGTGCCAGCAGGCAGACTATAACTTCCCGCACAGATACGCAGTATTTT	CASRQTITSRTDTQYF
TRBJ2-2	once	TRBV7-8	.	TGTGCCAGCAGCCGGGGGACGGTACAGGGGCCCGGGGAGCTGTTTTTT	CASSRGTVQGPGELFF
TRBJ2-3	many	TRBV4-1	TRBD2	TGCGCCAGCAGCCAAGGGGGACTAGGGGGAGATACGCAGTATTTT	CASSQGGLGGDTQYF
TRBJ2-1	.	TRBV10-1	TRBD1	TGCGCCAGCAGTGGAACAGACAGGGGCCCCTACAATGAGCAGTTCTTC	CASSGTDRGPYNEQFF